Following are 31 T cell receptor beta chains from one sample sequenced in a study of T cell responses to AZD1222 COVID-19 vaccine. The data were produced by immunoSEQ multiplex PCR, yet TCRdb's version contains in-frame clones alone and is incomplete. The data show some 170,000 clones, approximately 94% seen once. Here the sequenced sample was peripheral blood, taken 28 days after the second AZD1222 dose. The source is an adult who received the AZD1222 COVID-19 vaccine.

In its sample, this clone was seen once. The CDR3 is CASTSNVLVRETQYF. The CDR3 DNA follows: TGCGCCAGCACCTCCAACGTGCTAGTTAGAGAGACCCAGTACTTC. The rearrangement uses TRBV4-1 and TRBJ2-5; D call uncertain. The V end was cut by 7 bases, the J end by 4 bases, with 19 bases between. The CDR3 covers 15 residues. Germline CDR1 is MGHRA and CDR2 is YSYEKL.

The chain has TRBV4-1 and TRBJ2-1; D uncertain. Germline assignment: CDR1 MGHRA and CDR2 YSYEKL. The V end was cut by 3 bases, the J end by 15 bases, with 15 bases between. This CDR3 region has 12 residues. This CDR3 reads CASSQGGARRFF. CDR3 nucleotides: TGCGCCAGCAGCCAGGGTGGAGCGAGGCGGTTCTTC.

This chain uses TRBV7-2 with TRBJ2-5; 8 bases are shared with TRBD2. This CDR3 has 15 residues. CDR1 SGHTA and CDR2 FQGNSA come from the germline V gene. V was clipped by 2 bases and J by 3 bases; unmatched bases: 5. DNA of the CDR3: TGTGCCAGCAGCTTAACACCGGGACTAGAAGAGACCCAGTACTTC. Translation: CASSLTPGLEETQYF. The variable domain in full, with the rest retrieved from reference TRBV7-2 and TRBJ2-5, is GAGVSQSPSNKVTEKGKDVELRCDPISGHTALYWYRQSLGQGLEFLIYFQGNSAPDKSGLPSDRFSAERTGGSVSTLTIQRTQQEDSAVYLCASSLTPGLEETQYFGPGTRLLVL.

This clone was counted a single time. The CDR3 DNA sequence: TGCAGCGTTGGGGCTATAGGGCAGTATTTT. This codes for CSVGAIGQYF. The chain joins TRBV29-1 to TRBJ2-3; unclear D gene. CDR1 and CDR2 from the germline V gene are SQVTM and ANQGSEA. The CDR3 covers 10 residues. Trimming left V 4 bases short and J 11 bases short, with 10 bases between.

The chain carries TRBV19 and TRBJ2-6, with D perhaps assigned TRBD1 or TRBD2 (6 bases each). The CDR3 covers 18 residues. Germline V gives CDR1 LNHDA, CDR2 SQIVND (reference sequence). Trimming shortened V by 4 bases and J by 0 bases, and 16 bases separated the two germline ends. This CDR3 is CASSRRGARDSGANVLTF. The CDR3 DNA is TGTGCCAGTAGTAGGAGGGGGGCCAGGGACTCTGGGGCCAACGTCCTGACTTTC. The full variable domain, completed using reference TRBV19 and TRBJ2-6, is DGGITQSPKYLFRKEGQNVTLSCEQNLNHDAMYWYRQDPGQGLRLIYYSQIVNDFQKGDIAEGYSVSREKKESFPLTVTSAQKNPTAFYLCASSRRGARDSGANVLTFGAGSRLTVL.

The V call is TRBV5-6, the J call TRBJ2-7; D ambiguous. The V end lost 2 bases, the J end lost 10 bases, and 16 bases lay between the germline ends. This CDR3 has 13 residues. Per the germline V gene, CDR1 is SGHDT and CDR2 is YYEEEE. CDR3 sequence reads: CASSFYPEKGQYF. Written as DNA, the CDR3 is TGTGCCAGCAGCTTTTACCCCGAGAAGGGTCAGTACTTC.

The DNA for the CDR3 is TGTGCCAGCAGTTTAAGGACAGGGCCGAATAGCAATCAGCCCCAGCATTTT. Its translation: CASSLRTGPNSNQPQHF. The chain joins TRBV28 to TRBJ1-5; 8 nucleotides align to TRBD1. The CDR3 covers 17 residues. V was clipped by 2 bases and J by 0 bases; unmatched bases: 6. In germline, CDR1 is MDHEN, CDR2 SYDVKM.

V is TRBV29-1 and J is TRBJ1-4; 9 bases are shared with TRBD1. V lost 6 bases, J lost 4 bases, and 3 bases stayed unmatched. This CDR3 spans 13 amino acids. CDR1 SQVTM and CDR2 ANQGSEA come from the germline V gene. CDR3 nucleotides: TGCAGCGTAGGACAGGGGCTTAATGAAAAACTGTTTTTT. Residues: CSVGQGLNEKLFF.

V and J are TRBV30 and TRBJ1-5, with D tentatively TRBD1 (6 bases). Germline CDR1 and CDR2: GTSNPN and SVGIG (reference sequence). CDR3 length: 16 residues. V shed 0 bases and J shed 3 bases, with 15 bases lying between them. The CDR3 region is CAWSVRKDRHNQPQHF. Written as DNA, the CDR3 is TGTGCCTGGAGTGTTCGTAAGGACAGACACAATCAGCCCCAGCATTTT. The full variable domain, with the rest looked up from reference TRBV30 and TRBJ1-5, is SQTIHQWPATLVQPVGSPLSLECTVEGTSNPNLYWYRQAAGRGLQLLFYSVGIGQISSEVPQNLSASRPQDRQFILSSKKLLLSDSGFYLCAWSVRKDRHNQPQHFGDGTRLSIL.

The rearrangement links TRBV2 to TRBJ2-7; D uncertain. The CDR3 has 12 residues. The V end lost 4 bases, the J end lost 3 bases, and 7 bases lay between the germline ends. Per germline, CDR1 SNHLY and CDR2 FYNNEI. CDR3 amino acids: CASSVRNYEQYF. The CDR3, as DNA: TGTGCCAGCAGTGTAAGGAACTACGAGCAGTACTTC. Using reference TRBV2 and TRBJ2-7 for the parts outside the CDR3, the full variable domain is EPEVTQTPSHQVTQMGQEVILRCVPISNHLYFYWYRQILGQKVEFLVSFYNNEISEKSEIFDDQFSVERPDGSNFTLKIRSTKLEDSAMYFCASSVRNYEQYFGPGTRLTVT.

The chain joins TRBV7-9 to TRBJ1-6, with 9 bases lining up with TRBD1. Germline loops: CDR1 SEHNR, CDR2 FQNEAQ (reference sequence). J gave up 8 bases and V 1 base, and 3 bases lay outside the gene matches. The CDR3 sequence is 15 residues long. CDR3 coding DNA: TGTGCCAGCAGCTTAGGGACAGGGGAGTATTCACCCCTCCACTTT. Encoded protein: CASSLGTGEYSPLHF.

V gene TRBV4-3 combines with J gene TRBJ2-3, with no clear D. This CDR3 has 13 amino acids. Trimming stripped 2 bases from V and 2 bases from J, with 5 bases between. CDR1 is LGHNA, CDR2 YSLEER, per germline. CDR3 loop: CASSQTNTDTQYF. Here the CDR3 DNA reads TGCGCCAGCAGCCAAACTAACACAGATACGCAGTATTTT.

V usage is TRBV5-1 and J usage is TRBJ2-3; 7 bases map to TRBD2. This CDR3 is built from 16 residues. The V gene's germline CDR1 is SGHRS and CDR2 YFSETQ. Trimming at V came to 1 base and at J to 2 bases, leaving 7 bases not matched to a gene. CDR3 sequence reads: CASSLWAGEYTDTQYF. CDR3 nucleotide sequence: TGCGCCAGCAGCTTGTGGGCGGGAGAGTACACAGATACGCAGTATTTT.

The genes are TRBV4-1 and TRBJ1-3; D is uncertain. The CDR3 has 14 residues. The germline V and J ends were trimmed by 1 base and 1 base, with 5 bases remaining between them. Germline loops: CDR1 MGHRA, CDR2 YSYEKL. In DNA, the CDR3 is TGCGCCAGCAGCCAAGCGGGGTCTGGAAACACCATATATTTT. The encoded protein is CASSQAGSGNTIYF.

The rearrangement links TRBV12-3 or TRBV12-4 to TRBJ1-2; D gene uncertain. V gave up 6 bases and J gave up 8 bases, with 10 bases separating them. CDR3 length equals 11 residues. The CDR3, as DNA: TGTGCCAGCAGCCCCGGCGTGGGCTACACCTTC. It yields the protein CASSPGVGYTF.

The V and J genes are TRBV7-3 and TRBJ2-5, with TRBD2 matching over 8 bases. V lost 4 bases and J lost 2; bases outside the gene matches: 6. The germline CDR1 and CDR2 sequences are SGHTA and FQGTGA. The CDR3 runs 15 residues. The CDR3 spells CASSSGTRRQETQYF. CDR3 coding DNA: TGTGCCAGCAGCTCCGGGACTAGACGACAAGAGACCCAGTACTTC.

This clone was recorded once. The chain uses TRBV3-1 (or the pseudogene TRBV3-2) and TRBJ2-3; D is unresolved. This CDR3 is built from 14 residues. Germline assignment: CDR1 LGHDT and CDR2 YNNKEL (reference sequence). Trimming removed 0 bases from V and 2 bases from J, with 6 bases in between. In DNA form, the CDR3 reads TGTGCCAGCAGCCAAGAGGATTTCACAGATACGCAGTATTTT. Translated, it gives CASSQEDFTDTQYF.

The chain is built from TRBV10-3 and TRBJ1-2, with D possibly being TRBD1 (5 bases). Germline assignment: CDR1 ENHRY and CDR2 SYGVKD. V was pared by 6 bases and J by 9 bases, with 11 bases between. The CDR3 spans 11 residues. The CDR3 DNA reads TGTGCCATCAGCGGCCGACAGAGCTACACCTTC. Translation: CAISGRQSYTF.

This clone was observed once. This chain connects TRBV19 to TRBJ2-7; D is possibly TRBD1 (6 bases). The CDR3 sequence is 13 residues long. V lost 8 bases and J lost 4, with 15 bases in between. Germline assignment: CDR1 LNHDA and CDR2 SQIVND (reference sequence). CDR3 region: CASQKGEGYEQYF. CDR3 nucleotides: TGTGCCAGTCAAAAGGGGGAAGGATACGAGCAGTACTTC.

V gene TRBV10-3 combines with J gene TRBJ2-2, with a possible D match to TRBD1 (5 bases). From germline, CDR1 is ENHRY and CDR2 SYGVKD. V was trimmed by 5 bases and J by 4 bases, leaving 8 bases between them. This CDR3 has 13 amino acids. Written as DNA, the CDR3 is TGTGCCATCAGTCCAGGGTTCACCGGGGAGCTGTTTTTT. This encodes CAISPGFTGELFF.

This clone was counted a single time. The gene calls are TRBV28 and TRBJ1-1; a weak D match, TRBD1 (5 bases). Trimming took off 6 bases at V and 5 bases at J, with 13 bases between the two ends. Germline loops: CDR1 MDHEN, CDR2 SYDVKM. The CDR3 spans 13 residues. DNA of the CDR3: TGTGCCAGCAGCCCCGGAGGGGCTACTGAAGCTTTCTTT. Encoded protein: CASSPGGATEAFF.

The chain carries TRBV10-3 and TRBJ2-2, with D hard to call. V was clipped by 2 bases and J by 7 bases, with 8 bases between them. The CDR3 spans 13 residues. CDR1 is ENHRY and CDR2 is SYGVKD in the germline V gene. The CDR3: CAISEGFGGELFF. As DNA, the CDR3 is TGTGCCATCAGTGAGGGGTTTGGCGGGGAGCTGTTTTTT.

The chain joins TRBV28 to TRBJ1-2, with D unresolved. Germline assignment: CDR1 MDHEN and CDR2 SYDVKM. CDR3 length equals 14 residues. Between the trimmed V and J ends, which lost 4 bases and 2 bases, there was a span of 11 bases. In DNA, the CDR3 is TGTGCCAGCAGTTCGCCGGGAAGGAACTATGGCTACACCTTC. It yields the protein CASSSPGRNYGYTF.

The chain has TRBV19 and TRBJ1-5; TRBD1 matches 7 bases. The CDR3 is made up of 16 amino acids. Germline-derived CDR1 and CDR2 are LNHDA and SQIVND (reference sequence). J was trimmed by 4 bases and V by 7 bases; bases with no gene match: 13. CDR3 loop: CASNPRQGVKNQPQHF. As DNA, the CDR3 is TGTGCCAGTAACCCTCGGCAGGGGGTGAAAAATCAGCCCCAGCATTTT.

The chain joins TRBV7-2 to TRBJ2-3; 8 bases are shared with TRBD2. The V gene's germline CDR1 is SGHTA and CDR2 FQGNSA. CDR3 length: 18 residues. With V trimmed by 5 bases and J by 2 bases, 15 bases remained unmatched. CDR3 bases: TGTGCCAGCAGCCATCCTGGTTGGGCGGGAGGATTCACAGATACGCAGTATTTT. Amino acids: CASSHPGWAGGFTDTQYF.

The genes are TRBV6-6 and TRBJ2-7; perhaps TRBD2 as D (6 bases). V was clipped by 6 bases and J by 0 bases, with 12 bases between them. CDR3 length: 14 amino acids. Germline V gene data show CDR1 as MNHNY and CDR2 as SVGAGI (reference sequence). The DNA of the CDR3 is TGTGCCAGCAGCACCTGGGACTCCTCCTACGAGCAGTACTTC. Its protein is CASSTWDSSYEQYF.

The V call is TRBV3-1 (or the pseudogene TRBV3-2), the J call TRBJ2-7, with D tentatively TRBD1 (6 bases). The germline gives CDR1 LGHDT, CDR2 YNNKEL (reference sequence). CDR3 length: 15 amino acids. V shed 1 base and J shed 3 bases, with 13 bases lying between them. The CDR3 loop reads CASSQAGGSLYEQYF. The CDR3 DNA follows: TGTGCCAGCAGCCAAGCTGGGGGCTCTCTCTACGAGCAGTACTTC.

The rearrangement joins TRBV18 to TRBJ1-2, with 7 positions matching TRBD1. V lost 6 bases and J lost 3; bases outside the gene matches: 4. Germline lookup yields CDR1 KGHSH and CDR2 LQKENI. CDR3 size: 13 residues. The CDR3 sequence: CASSQDRDYGYTF. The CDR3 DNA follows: TGTGCCAGCTCCCAAGACAGGGACTATGGCTACACCTTC. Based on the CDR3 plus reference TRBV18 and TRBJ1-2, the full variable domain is NAGVMQNPRHLVRRRGQEARLRCSPMKGHSHVYWYRQLPEEGLKFMVYLQKENIIDESGMPKERFSAEFPKEGPSILRIQQVVRGDSAAYFCASSQDRDYGYTFGSGTRLTVV.

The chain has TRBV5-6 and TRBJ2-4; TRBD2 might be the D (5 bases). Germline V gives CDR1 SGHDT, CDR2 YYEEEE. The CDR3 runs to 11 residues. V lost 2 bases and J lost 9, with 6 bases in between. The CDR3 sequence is CASSLGGIQYF. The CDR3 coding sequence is TGTGCCAGCAGCTTAGGAGGCATTCAGTACTTC.

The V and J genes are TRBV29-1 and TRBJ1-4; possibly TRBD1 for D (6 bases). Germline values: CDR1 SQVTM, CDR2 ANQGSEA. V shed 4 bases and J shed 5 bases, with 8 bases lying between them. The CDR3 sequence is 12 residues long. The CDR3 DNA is TGCAGCGTTGTAGACAGGAATGAAAAACTGTTTTTT. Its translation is CSVVDRNEKLFF.

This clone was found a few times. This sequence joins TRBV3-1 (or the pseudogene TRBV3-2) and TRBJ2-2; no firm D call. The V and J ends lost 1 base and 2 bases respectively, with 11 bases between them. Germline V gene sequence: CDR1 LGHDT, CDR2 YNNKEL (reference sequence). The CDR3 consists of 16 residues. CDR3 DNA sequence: TGTGCCAGCAGCCAAGTTTTGAGCGCCAACACCGGGGAGCTGTTTTTT. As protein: CASSQVLSANTGELFF.